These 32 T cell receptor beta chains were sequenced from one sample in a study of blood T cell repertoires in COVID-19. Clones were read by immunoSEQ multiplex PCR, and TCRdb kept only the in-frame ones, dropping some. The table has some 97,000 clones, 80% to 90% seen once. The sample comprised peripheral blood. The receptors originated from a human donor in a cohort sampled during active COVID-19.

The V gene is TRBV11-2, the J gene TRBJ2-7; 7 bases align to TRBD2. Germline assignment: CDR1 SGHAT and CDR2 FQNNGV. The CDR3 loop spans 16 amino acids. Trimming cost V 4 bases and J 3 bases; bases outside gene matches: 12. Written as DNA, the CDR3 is TGTGCCAGCAGCTCCTTAAGCGGGAACGACTTCTACGAGCAGTACTTC. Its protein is CASSSLSGNDFYEQYF.

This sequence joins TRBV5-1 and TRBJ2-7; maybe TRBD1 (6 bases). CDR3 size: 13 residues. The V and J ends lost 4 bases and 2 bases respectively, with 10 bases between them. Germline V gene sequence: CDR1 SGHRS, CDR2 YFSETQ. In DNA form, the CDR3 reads TGCGCCAGCAGCCCGGACAGCACCTACGAGCAGTACTTC. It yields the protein CASSPDSTYEQYF.

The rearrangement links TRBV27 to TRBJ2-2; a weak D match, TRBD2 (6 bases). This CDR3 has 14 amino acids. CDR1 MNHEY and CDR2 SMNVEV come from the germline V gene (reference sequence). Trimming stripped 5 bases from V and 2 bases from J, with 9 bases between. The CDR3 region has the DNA TGTGCCAGCAGTGTCGGGACTAACACCGGGGAGCTGTTTTTT. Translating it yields CASSVGTNTGELFF.

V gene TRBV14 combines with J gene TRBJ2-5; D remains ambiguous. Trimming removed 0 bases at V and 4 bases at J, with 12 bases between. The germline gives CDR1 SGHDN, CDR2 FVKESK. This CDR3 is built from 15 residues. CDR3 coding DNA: TGTGCCAGCAGCCAAGAATCGCCAGTTTTAGAGACCCAGTACTTC. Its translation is CASSQESPVLETQYF. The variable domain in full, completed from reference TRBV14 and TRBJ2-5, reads EAGVTQFPSHSVIEKGQTVTLRCDPISGHDNLYWYRRVMGKEIKFLLHFVKESKQDESGMPNNRFLAERTGGTYSTLKVQPAELEDSGVYFCASSQESPVLETQYFGPGTRLLVL.

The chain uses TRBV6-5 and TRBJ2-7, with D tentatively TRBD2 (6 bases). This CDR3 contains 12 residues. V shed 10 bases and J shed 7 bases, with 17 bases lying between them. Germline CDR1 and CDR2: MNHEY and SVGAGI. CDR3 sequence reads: CATVPGVWEQYF. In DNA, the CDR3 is TGTGCCACCGTCCCGGGGGTGTGGGAGCAGTACTTC.

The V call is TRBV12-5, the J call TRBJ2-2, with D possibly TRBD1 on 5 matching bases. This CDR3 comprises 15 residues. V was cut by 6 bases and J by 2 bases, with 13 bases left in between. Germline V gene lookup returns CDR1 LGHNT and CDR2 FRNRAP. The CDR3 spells CASGLGQANTGELFF. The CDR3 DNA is TGTGCTAGTGGCCTGGGGCAGGCCAACACCGGGGAGCTGTTTTTT.

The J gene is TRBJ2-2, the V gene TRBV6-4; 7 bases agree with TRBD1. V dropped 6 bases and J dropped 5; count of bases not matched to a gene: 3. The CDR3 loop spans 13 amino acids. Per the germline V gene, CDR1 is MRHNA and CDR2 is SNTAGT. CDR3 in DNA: TGTGCCAGCAGGCCACAGGGGACCGGGGAGCTGTTTTTT. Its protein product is CASRPQGTGELFF.

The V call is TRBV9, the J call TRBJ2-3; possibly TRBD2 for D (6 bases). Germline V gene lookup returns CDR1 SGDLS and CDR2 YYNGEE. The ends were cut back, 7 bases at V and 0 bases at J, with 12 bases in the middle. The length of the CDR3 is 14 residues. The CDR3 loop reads CASGRLSSTDTQYF. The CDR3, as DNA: TGTGCCAGCGGGAGGTTATCCAGCACAGATACGCAGTATTTT.

CDR3 protein: CASSFHWEIDTQYF. DNA for the CDR3: TGTGCCAGCAGCTTCCACTGGGAGATAGATACGCAGTATTTT. This chain joins TRBV7-3 and TRBJ2-3, with D perhaps matching TRBD2 (5 bases). Germline-derived CDR1 and CDR2 are SGHTA and FQGTGA. V was trimmed by 3 bases and J by 5 bases, leaving 12 bases between them. This CDR3 spans 14 amino acids. The full variable domain, rest sourced from reference TRBV7-3 and TRBJ2-3, is GAGVSQTPSNKVTEKGKYVELRCDPISGHTALYWYRQSLGQGPEFLIYFQGTGAADDSGLPNDRFFAVRPEGSVSTLKIQRTERGDSAVYLCASSFHWEIDTQYFGPGTRLTVL.

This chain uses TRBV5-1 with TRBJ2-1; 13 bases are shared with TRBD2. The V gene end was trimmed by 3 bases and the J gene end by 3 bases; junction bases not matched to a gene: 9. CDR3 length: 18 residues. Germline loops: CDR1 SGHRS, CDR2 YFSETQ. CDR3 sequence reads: CASSSRLAGGVYYNEQFF. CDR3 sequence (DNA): TGCGCCAGCAGCTCTCGACTAGCGGGAGGCGTATACTACAATGAGCAGTTCTTC.

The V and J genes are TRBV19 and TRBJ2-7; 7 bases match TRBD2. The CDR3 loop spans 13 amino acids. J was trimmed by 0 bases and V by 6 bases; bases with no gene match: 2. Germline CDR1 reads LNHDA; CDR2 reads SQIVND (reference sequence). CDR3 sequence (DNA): TGTGCCAGTAGCCTAGCGGTCTCCTACGAGCAGTACTTC. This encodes CASSLAVSYEQYF.

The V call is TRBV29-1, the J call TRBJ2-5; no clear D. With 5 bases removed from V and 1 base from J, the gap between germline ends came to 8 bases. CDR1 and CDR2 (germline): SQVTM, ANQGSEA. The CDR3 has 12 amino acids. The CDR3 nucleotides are TGCAGCGTTCTTGACTTCCAAGAGACCCAGTACTTC. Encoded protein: CSVLDFQETQYF.

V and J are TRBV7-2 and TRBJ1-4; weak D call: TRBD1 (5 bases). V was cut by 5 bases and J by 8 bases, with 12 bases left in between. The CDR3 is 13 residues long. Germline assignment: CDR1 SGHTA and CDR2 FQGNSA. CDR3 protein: CASSQGQQEKLFF. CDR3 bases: TGTGCCAGCAGCCAAGGACAACAGGAAAAACTGTTTTTT.

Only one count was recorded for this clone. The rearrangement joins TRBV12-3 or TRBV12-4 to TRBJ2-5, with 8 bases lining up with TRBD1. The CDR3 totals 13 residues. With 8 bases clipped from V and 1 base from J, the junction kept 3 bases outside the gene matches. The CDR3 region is CASRRGPQETQYF. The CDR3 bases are TGTGCCAGCCGCAGGGGGCCCCAAGAGACCCAGTACTTC.

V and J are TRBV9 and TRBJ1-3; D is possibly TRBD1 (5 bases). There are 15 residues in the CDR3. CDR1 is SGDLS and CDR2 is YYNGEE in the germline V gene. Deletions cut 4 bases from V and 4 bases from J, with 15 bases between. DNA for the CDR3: TGTGCCAGCAGCCCTCAGGCCAGGGTCGGAAACACCATATATTTT. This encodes CASSPQARVGNTIYF.

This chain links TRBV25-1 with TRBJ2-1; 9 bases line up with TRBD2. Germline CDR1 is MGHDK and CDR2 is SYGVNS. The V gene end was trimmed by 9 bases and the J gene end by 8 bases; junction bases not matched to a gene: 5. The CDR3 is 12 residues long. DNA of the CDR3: TGTGCCAGTAGCGGGAGCTTAGATGAGCAGTTCTTC. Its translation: CASSGSLDEQFF.

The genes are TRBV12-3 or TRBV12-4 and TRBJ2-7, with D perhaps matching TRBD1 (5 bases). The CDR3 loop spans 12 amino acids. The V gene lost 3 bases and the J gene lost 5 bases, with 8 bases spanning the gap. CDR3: CASSFGRDEQYF. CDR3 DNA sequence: TGTGCCAGCAGTTTTGGCAGGGACGAGCAGTACTTC.

CDR3 sequence reads: CASSAGTGVPYEQYF. The CDR3 coding sequence is TGTGCCAGCAGTGCCGGGACAGGGGTTCCCTACGAGCAGTACTTC. V is TRBV28 and J is TRBJ2-7, with 10 nucleotides matching TRBD1. The CDR3 is made up of 15 amino acids. CDR1 is MDHEN, CDR2 SYDVKM, per germline. Trimming took 5 bases from V and 2 from J; bases not matched to a gene: 6.

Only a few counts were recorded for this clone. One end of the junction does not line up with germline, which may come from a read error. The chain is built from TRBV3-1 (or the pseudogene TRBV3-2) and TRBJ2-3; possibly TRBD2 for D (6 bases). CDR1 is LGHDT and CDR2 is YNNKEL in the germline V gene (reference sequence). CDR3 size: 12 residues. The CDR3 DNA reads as TGTGCCAGCAGCCAAGGGGAGGCCCGCCCTCTATTT. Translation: CASSQGEARPLF.

In DNA, the CDR3 is TGTGCCAGTAGGACAACAGAGGGGGGGTATCAGCCCCAGCATTTT. It specifies CASRTTEGGYQPQHF. V usage is TRBV19 and J usage is TRBJ1-5; D is perhaps TRBD1 (6 bases). Germline values: CDR1 LNHDA, CDR2 SQIVND (reference sequence). V was clipped by 6 bases and J by 5 bases, with 17 bases between them. The CDR3 covers 15 residues.

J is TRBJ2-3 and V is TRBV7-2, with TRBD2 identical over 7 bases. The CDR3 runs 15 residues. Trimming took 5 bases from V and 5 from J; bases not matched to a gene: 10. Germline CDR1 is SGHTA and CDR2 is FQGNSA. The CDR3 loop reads CASSPRGKRGDTQYF. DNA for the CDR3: TGTGCCAGCAGCCCGCGGGGGAAACGAGGAGATACGCAGTATTTT.

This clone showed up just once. This CDR3 is CASSFGQSGANVLTF. The CDR3 bases are TGTGCCAGCAGCTTCGGACAGTCTGGGGCCAACGTCCTGACTTTC. This chain joins TRBV7-2 and TRBJ2-6, with a possible D match to TRBD1 (6 bases). V lost 3 bases and J lost 1, with 7 bases in between. The V gene's germline CDR1 is SGHTA and CDR2 FQGNSA. The CDR3 length is 15 residues.

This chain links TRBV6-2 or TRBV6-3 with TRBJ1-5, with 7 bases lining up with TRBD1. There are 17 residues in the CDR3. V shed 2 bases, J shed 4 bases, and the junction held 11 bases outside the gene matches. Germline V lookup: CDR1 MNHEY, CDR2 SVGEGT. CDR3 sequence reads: CASSYQSGGQGNQPQHF. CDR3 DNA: TGTGCCAGCAGTTACCAGTCAGGGGGGCAAGGGAATCAGCCCCAGCATTTT.

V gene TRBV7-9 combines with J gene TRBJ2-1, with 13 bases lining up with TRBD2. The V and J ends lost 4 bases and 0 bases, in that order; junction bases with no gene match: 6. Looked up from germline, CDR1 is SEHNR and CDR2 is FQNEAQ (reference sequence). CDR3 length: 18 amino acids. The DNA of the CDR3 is TGTGCCAGCAGCTCTCGGACTAGCGGGGGCCGCTCCTACAATGAGCAGTTCTTC. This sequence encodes CASSSRTSGGRSYNEQFF.

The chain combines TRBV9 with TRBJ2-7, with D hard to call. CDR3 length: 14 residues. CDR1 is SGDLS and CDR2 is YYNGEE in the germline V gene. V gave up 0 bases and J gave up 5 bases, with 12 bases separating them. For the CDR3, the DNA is TGTGCCAGCAGCGTAGCGACTCCCCCAGACGAGCAGTACTTC. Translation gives CASSVATPPDEQYF.

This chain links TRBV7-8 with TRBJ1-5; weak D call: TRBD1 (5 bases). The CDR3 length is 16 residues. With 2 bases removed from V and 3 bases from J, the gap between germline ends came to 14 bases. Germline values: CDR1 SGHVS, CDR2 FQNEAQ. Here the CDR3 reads CASSLTTTDTNQPQHF. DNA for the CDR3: TGTGCCAGCAGCTTAACTACCACGGACACCAATCAGCCCCAGCATTTT.

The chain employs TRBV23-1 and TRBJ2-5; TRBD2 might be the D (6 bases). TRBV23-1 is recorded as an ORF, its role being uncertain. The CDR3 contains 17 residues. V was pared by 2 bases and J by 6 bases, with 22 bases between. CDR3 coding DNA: TGCGCCAGCAGTCAAGTTTCCCGGGAGAAGTTAGGAAAGACCCAGTACTTC. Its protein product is CASSQVSREKLGKTQYF.

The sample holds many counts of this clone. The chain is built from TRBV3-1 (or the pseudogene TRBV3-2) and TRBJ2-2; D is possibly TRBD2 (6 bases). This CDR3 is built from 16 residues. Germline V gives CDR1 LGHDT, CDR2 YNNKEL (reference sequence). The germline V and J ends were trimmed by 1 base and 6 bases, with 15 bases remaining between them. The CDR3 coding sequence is TGTGCCAGCAGCCAAGTATCCGGGAGTAGCGCCGGGGAGCTGTTTTTT. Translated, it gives CASSQVSGSSAGELFF.

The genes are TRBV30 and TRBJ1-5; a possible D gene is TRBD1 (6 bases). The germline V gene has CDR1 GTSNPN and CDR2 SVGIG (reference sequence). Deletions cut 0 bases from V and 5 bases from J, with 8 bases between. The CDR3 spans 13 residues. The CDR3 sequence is CAWSVTGHQPQHF. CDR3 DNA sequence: TGTGCCTGGAGTGTAACAGGGCATCAGCCCCAGCATTTT.

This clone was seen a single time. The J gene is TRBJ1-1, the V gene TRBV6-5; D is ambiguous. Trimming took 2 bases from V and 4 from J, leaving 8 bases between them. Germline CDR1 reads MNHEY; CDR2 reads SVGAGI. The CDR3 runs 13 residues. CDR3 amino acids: CASSYIEGTEAFF. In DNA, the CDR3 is TGTGCCAGCAGTTACATCGAGGGCACTGAAGCTTTCTTT.

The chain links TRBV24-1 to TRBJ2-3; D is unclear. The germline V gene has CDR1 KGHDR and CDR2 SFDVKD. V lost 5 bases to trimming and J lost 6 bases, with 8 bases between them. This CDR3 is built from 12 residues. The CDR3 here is CATSGKSDTQYF. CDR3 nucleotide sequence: TGTGCCACCAGTGGAAAGAGTGATACGCAGTATTTT.

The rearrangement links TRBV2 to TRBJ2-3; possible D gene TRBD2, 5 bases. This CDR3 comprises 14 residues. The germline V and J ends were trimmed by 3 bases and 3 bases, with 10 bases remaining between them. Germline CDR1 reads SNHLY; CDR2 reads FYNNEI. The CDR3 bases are TGTGCCAGCAGTGATTTCCGGGGAACAGATACGCAGTATTTT. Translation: CASSDFRGTDTQYF.